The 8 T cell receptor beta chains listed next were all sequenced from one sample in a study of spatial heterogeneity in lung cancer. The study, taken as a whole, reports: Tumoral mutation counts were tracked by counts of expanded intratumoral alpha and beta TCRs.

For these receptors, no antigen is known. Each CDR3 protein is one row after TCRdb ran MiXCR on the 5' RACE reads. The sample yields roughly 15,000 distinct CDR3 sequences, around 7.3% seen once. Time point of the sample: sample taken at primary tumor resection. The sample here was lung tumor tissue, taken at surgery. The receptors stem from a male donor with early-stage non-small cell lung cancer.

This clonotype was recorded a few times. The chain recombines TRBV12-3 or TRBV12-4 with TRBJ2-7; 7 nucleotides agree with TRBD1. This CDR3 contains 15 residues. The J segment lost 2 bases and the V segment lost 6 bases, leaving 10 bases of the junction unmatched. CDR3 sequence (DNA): TGTGCCAGCAGCAAAGGGGGCCTAGCAGCCTACGAGCAGTACTTC. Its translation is CASSKGGLAAYEQYF.

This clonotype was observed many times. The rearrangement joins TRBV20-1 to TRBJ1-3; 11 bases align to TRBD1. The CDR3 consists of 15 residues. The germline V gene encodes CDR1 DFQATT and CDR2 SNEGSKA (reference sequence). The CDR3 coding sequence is TGCAGGAAGACCGGGACAGGGGGCTCTGGAAACACCATATATTTT. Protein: CRKTGTGGSGNTIYF.

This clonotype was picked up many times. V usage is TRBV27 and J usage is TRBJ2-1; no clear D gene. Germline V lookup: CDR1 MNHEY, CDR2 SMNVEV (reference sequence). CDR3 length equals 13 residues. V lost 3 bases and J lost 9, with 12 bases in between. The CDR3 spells CASSFANVIEQFF. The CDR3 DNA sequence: TGTGCCAGCAGTTTTGCGAACGTTATTGAGCAGTTCTTC.

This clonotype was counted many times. The chain's CDR3 is CASSPRSDFNYGYTF. As DNA, the CDR3 is TGTGCCAGCAGTCCCAGGAGTGATTTTAACTATGGCTACACCTTC. The gene calls are TRBV2 and TRBJ1-2, with no clear D. Between the trimmed V and J ends, which lost 5 bases and 1 base, there was a span of 14 bases. This CDR3 is 15 amino acids long. Germline values: CDR1 SNHLY, CDR2 FYNNEI.

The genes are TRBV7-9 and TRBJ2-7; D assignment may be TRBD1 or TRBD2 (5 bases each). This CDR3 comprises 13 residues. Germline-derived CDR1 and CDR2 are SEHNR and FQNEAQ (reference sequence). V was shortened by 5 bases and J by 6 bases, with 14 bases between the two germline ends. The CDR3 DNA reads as TGTGCCAGCAGCCTAAGCAGGGCGGGCGAGCAGTACTTC. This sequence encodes CASSLSRAGEQYF.

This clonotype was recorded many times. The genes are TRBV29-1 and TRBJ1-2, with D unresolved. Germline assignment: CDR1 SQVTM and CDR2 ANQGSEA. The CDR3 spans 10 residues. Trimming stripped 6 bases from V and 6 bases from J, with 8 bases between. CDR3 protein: CSVGGHGYTF. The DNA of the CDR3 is TGCAGCGTGGGTGGGCATGGCTACACCTTC.

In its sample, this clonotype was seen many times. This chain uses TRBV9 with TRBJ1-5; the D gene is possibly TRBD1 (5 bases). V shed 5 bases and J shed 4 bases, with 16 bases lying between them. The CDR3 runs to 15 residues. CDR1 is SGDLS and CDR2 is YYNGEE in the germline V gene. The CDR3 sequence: CASSEGRAANQPQHF. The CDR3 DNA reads TGTGCCAGCAGTGAGGGGCGAGCGGCGAATCAGCCCCAGCATTTT.

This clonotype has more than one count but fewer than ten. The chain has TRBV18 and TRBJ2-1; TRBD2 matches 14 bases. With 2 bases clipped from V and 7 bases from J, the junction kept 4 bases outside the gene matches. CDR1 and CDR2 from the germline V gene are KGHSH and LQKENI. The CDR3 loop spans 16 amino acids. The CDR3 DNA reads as TGTGCCAGCTCACCAGTCGGGACTAGCGGGAGTAATGAGCAGTTCTTC. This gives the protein CASSPVGTSGSNEQFF.